The 30 T cell receptor beta chains presented below share a single source sample, sequenced in a study of T cells in Graves' hyperthyroidism and ophthalmopathy. TCR beta CDR3 region amplification was performed from RNA transcripts. The HTBI set primed first-round TCR CDR3 RT-PCR. Using its own MiXCR run on the multiplex PCR reads, TCRdb lists one record per CDR3 protein. The table shows some 200,000 distinct CDR3 sequences, with roughly 17% occurring only once. The sample consisted of blood. The receptors originated from a woman aged 50 to 60 with Graves' hyperthyroidism.

CDR3 residues: CASRPPIATGDTQYF. CDR3 coding DNA: TGTGCCAGTAGGCCCCCAATCGCTACGGGGGATACGCAGTATTTT. This rearrangement joins TRBV19 to TRBJ2-3; TRBD2 is a possible D gene (5 bases). Germline values: CDR1 LNHDA, CDR2 SQIVND (reference sequence). This CDR3 region has 15 residues. Trimming shortened V by 6 bases and J by 6 bases, and 19 bases separated the two germline ends.

At least ten counts were recorded for this clonotype. J is TRBJ1-1 and V is TRBV5-6; 8 bases are a match to TRBD1. The CDR3 runs to 16 residues. V shed 1 base, J shed 3 bases, and the junction held 8 bases outside the gene matches. The germline V gene encodes CDR1 SGHDT and CDR2 YYEEEE. The chain's CDR3 is CASSLLGQGVDTEAFF. The CDR3 coding sequence is TGTGCCAGCAGCTTGTTAGGACAGGGAGTAGACACTGAAGCTTTCTTT.

This chain uses TRBV4-1 with TRBJ1-6; D unclear. The CDR3 runs to 16 residues. The germline gives CDR1 MGHRA, CDR2 YSYEKL. The germline V and J ends were trimmed by 4 bases and 10 bases, with 20 bases remaining between them. In nucleotides, the CDR3 is TGCGCCAGCAGCCCATCTCTGGACCATCCTTTCTCACCCCTCCACTTT. This translates into CASSPSLDHPFSPLHF.

Many counts were recorded for this clonotype. The V gene is TRBV12-3 or TRBV12-4, the J gene TRBJ2-4; 8 bases agree with TRBD1. V lost 6 bases, J lost 2 bases, and 12 bases stayed unmatched. The CDR3 consists of 17 residues. CDR3 in amino acids: CASSRPTGAETKNIQYF. The CDR3 DNA reads as TGTGCCAGCAGCCGACCGACAGGGGCAGAGACCAAAAACATTCAGTACTTC.

For this clonotype: An end of the junction differs from the germline gene, which may be a read error. This chain connects TRBV9 to TRBJ2-5; tentative D call: TRBD2 (7 bases). This CDR3 has 11 amino acids. The V gene's germline CDR1 is SGDLS and CDR2 YYNGEE. This chain's CDR3 is CASSVEGGGDF. CDR3 sequence (DNA): TGTGCCAGCAGCGTGGAAGGGGGAGGGGACTTC.

CDR3 loop: CASGDGNQPQHF. The DNA for the CDR3 is TGTGCCAGTGGGGACGGAAATCAGCCCCAGCATTTT. This rearrangement joins TRBV12-3 or TRBV12-4 to TRBJ1-5, with D maybe TRBD1 (5 bases). V lost 9 bases and J lost 4, with 10 bases in between. CDR3 length: 12 residues.

This clonotype was seen repeatedly, ten times or more. This rearrangement joins TRBV7-3 to TRBJ1-1; D unclear. Germline assignment: CDR1 SGHTA and CDR2 FQGTGA. Deletions cut 2 bases from V and 1 base from J, with 8 bases between. The CDR3 spans 14 residues. The CDR3 coding sequence is TGTGCCAGCAGCTTACTGGCGGCGAACACTGAAGCTTTCTTT. Translating gives CASSLLAANTEAFF.

Concerning this clonotype: Being one base from a much bigger clone, this may be a read error. The chain is built from TRBV10-2 and TRBJ2-1; 10 positions match TRBD2. The last part of the DNA fits TRBJ2-7 better; the J call may be wrong. In germline, CDR1 is WSHSY, CDR2 SAAADI. The CDR3 consists of 16 residues. CDR3 coding DNA: TGCGCCAGCAGCCCTAAACTAGCGGGATTTCTCGATGAGCAGTACTTC. Translating it yields CASSPKLAGFLDEQYF.

This clonotype was observed a handful of times. This chain connects TRBV6-2 or TRBV6-3 to TRBJ2-2; no clear D gene. Germline CDR1 MNHEY, CDR2 SVGEGT. The ends were cut back, 6 bases at V and 6 bases at J, with 5 bases in the middle. The CDR3 length is 11 residues. This CDR3 reads CASRNPGELFF. The CDR3 DNA follows: TGTGCCAGCAGGAATCCCGGGGAGCTGTTTTTT.

In its sample, this clonotype was seen many times. The chain recombines TRBV12-3 or TRBV12-4 with TRBJ2-7; 11 positions match TRBD2. This CDR3 region has 17 residues. J lost 0 bases, V lost 3 bases, and 7 bases had no gene match. The CDR3 DNA follows: TGTGCCAGCAGTTTTGTGACTAGCGGGATTCACTCCTACGAGCAGTACTTC. This codes for CASSFVTSGIHSYEQYF.

There are a few counts of this clonotype. The germline gene is not matched at one end of the junction; a read error may be the cause. V is TRBV12-3 or TRBV12-4 and J is TRBJ2-7; TRBD1 aligns across 9 bases. The CDR3 is 15 amino acids. This CDR3 reads CASGPQGTGSSEQYF. CDR3 sequence (DNA): TGTGCCAGCGGACCCCAGGGGACAGGGTCCTCCGAGCAGTACTTC.

This clonotype was seen repeatedly, ten times or more. The chain couples TRBV12-3 or TRBV12-4 to TRBJ1-1; D gene ambiguous. This CDR3 comprises 13 residues. V was shortened by 3 bases and J by 1 base, with 6 bases between the two germline ends. CDR3 loop: CASSLRPNTEAFF. CDR3 nucleotides: TGTGCCAGCAGTTTGCGACCGAACACTGAAGCTTTCTTT.

This clonotype was found a few times. The final CDR3 position lacks the conserved phenylalanine or tryptophan, pointing to a likely read error. The CDR3 protein is CAISPFGITDTQYL. The CDR3, as DNA: TGTGCCATCAGTCCCTTCGGGATCACAGATACGCAGTATCTT. The genes are TRBV10-3 and TRBJ2-3; D possibly corresponds to TRBD2 (5 bases). Trimming took 5 bases from V and 2 from J, leaving 11 bases between them. The CDR3 sequence is 14 residues long. Germline assignment: CDR1 ENHRY and CDR2 SYGVKD.

The chain is built from TRBV12-5 and TRBJ1-6; a weak D match, TRBD1 (6 bases). The V end lost 0 bases, the J end lost 0 bases, and 9 bases lay between the germline ends. Germline V CDR1 and CDR2: LGHNT, FRNRAP. The CDR3 is 17 amino acids. CDR3 nucleotides: TGTGCTAGTGGTTTGGTACAGGGTAACTCCTATAATTCACCCCTCCACTTT. Amino acids: CASGLVQGNSYNSPLHF.

This clonotype occurred many times. The rearrangement joins TRBV7-9 to TRBJ2-5; D remains ambiguous. V gave up 3 bases and J gave up 0 bases, with 5 bases separating them. From germline, CDR1 is SEHNR and CDR2 FQNEAQ (reference sequence). The CDR3 covers 13 residues. CDR3: CASSLGNQETQYF. CDR3 coding DNA: TGTGCCAGCAGCTTGGGCAACCAAGAGACCCAGTACTTC.

At least ten counts were recorded for this clonotype. The rearrangement links TRBV2 to TRBJ2-5, with TRBD1 as a possible D gene (6 bases). Germline-derived CDR1 and CDR2 are SNHLY and FYNNEI. There are 12 residues in the CDR3. Trimming removed 7 bases at V and 9 bases at J, with 15 bases between. CDR3 residues: CASNRVSDPQYF. CDR3 bases: TGTGCCAGCAACAGGGTTTCCGACCCCCAGTACTTC.

This clonotype was recorded many times. This chain connects TRBV2 to TRBJ1-4; 7 nucleotides line up with TRBD1. The CDR3 extends over 15 amino acids. The J segment lost 7 bases and the V segment lost 5 bases, leaving 10 bases of the junction unmatched. The germline V gene has CDR1 SNHLY and CDR2 FYNNEI. The CDR3 sequence: CASSPEGGKGEKLFF. CDR3 coding DNA: TGTGCCAGCAGTCCCGAAGGGGGCAAAGGTGAAAAACTGTTTTTT.

This rearrangement joins TRBV10-2 to TRBJ1-5; the D is unclear. This CDR3 has 13 amino acids. Trimming stripped 7 bases from V and 4 bases from J, with 11 bases between. CDR1 WSHSY and CDR2 SAAADI come from the germline V gene. DNA of the CDR3: TGCGCCAGCATGCCAGAAGCGAATCAGCCCCAGCATTTT. Protein sequence: CASMPEANQPQHF.

There are many counts of this clonotype. V and J are TRBV11-1 and TRBJ2-3; no firm D call. Looked up from germline, CDR1 is SGHAT and CDR2 is FQDESV (reference sequence). This CDR3 contains 13 residues. Trimming took 7 bases from V and 8 from J, leaving 16 bases between them. The CDR3 region has the DNA TGTGCCAGCACCACCGACCTCACGGCTACGCAGTATTTT. It encodes CASTTDLTATQYF.

There are a few counts of this clonotype. This chain uses TRBV29-1 with TRBJ1-4; the D gene is possibly TRBD1 (5 bases). V was shortened by 3 bases and J by 7 bases, with 18 bases between the two germline ends. Germline CDR1 SQVTM, CDR2 ANQGSEA. CDR3 length: 15 amino acids. The CDR3 protein is CSVDVGGVRGEKLFF. The CDR3 coding sequence is TGCAGCGTTGACGTTGGGGGGGTGAGGGGTGAAAAACTGTTTTTT.

In its sample, this clonotype was seen a few times. The chain carries TRBV5-1 and TRBJ2-5; the D is unclear. Per the germline V gene, CDR1 is SGHRS and CDR2 is YFSETQ. Trimming pared 4 bases from V and 2 bases from J, leaving 18 bases between. CDR3 length: 16 amino acids. CDR3 nucleotide sequence: TGCGCCAGCAGCGGTGAGGTGAGGACGACTCAAGAGACCCAGTACTTC. It is translated as CASSGEVRTTQETQYF.

This clonotype was counted between two and nine times. The chain employs TRBV28 and TRBJ1-2; 12 nucleotides align to TRBD1. J lost 4 bases, V lost 2 bases, and 8 bases had no gene match. This CDR3 contains 17 residues. Per the germline V gene, CDR1 is MDHEN and CDR2 is SYDVKM. Here the CDR3 reads CASSLPGTGGASYGYTF. CDR3 coding DNA: TGTGCCAGCAGTTTACCCGGGACAGGGGGCGCCAGCTATGGCTACACCTTC.

This clonotype was counted at least ten times. The genes are TRBV2 and TRBJ2-7; no definite D call. The CDR3 spans 15 residues. Germline lookup yields CDR1 SNHLY and CDR2 FYNNEI. Between the trimmed V and J ends, which lost 6 bases and 1 base, there was a span of 16 bases. The DNA for the CDR3 is TGTGCCAGCAGAATATCCCCGACACGTTCCTACGAGCAGTACTTC. Encoded protein: CASRISPTRSYEQYF. The complete variable domain, with remaining parts taken from reference TRBV2 and TRBJ2-7, reads EPEVTQTPSHQVTQMGQEVILRCVPISNHLYFYWYRQILGQKVEFLVSFYNNEISEKSEIFDDQFSVERPDGSNFTLKIRSTKLEDSAMYFCASRISPTRSYEQYFGPGTRLTVT.

The chain carries TRBV28 and TRBJ1-2, with a possible D match to TRBD1 (5 bases). Germline CDR1 MDHEN, CDR2 SYDVKM. The germline V and J ends were trimmed by 10 bases and 2 bases, with 17 bases remaining between them. The length of the CDR3 is 14 residues. CDR3 sequence reads: CATSRQPENYGYTF. CDR3 DNA: TGTGCCACTTCAAGACAGCCCGAAAACTATGGCTACACCTTC.

Many counts were recorded for this clonotype. The chain carries TRBV28 and TRBJ2-7; D call uncertain. The CDR3 loop spans 11 amino acids. From germline, CDR1 is MDHEN and CDR2 SYDVKM. With 8 bases removed from V and 6 bases from J, the gap between germline ends came to 11 bases. In DNA form, the CDR3 reads TGTGCCAGCGGAGCCCCGCCCGAGCAGTACTTC. This gives the protein CASGAPPEQYF.

DNA of the CDR3: TGTGCCAGTAGTCCAGGGAACGACTACGAGCAGTACTTC. This encodes CASSPGNDYEQYF. V usage is TRBV19 and J usage is TRBJ2-7, with D maybe TRBD1 (5 bases). V was trimmed by 5 bases and J by 3 bases, leaving 11 bases between them. There are 13 residues in the CDR3. CDR1 and CDR2 (germline): LNHDA, SQIVND (reference sequence).

This clonotype was seen a handful of times. V is TRBV11-1 and J is TRBJ1-4, with D possibly being TRBD1 (5 bases). This CDR3 is 15 amino acids long. Germline V lookup: CDR1 SGHAT, CDR2 FQDESV (reference sequence). Trimming pared 5 bases from V and 4 bases from J, leaving 14 bases between. The CDR3 nucleotides read TGTGCCAGCAGCCCCACCCGGGGGTTTAATGAAAAACTGTTTTTT. Translation: CASSPTRGFNEKLFF. Supplemented by reference TRBV11-1 and TRBJ1-4, the full variable domain reads EAEVAQSPRYKITEKSQAVAFWCDPISGHATLYWYRQILGQGPELLVQFQDESVVDDSQLPKDRFSAERLKGVDSTLKIQPAELGDSAMYLCASSPTRGFNEKLFFGSGTQLSVL.

This clonotype was recorded many times. The chain is built from TRBV30 and TRBJ1-3, with D hard to call. Germline V lookup: CDR1 GTSNPN, CDR2 SVGIG (reference sequence). The germline V and J ends were trimmed by 8 bases and 4 bases, with 15 bases remaining between them. The CDR3 spans 13 residues. CDR3 bases: TGTGCCAGCGGACGCGCCCAAGGAAACACCATATATTTT. Residues: CASGRAQGNTIYF.

This clonotype was counted only a few times. This chain connects TRBV12-3 or TRBV12-4 to TRBJ2-3; tentatively, D is TRBD1 (5 bases). With 3 bases removed from V and 4 bases from J, the gap between germline ends came to 11 bases. This CDR3 contains 14 residues. The CDR3: CASSFQGAPDTQYF. The CDR3 nucleotides are TGTGCCAGCAGTTTTCAGGGCGCCCCAGATACGCAGTATTTT.

The gene calls are TRBV19 and TRBJ2-7; the match to TRBD2 covers 9 bases. Unmatched junction bases numbered 9, after V lost 6 bases and J lost 3 bases. This CDR3 spans 15 amino acids. The germline V gene has CDR1 LNHDA and CDR2 SQIVND (reference sequence). The chain's CDR3 is CASSIQAGGYYEQYF. In DNA form, the CDR3 reads TGTGCCAGTAGCATCCAAGCGGGGGGATACTACGAGCAGTACTTC.